The 28 T cell receptor beta chains below come from one sample, sequenced in a study of sequential checkpoint blockade in melanoma. Treatment of the sample: randomized to nivolumab then ipilimumab (arm A) or the reverse (arm B). Libraries were prepared by immunoSEQ multiplex PCR; TCRdb keeps only in-frame clonotypes and omits some of them. The table includes 2,200 or so clones, 24% detected once. Sequencing was performed on tumor tissue (inferred from file names), taken from a patient given nivolumab and ipilimumab in sequence. These receptors were taken from a human donor with melanoma.

The chain links TRBV4-1 to TRBJ1-2; the D gene is possibly TRBD1 (5 bases). The germline gives CDR1 MGHRA, CDR2 YSYEKL. The CDR3 spans 17 residues. Trimming took off 0 bases at V and 4 bases at J, with 18 bases between the two ends. Here the CDR3 DNA reads TGCGCCAGCAGCCAAGAAGGGGCGGGGGTACGCCTCTATGGCTACACCTTC. Its protein product is CASSQEGAGVRLYGYTF.

This clone has only a few counts. V usage is TRBV14 and J usage is TRBJ1-1, with D perhaps TRBD1 (6 bases). Trimming stripped 6 bases from V and 1 base from J, with 9 bases between. Germline V gene lookup returns CDR1 SGHDN and CDR2 FVKESK. The CDR3 covers 13 residues. CDR3 bases: TGTGCCAGCAGACCGACAGGGAACACTGAAGCTTTCTTT. This codes for CASRPTGNTEAFF. The entire variable domain, with the rest obtained from reference TRBV14 and TRBJ1-1, is as follows: EAGVTQFPSHSVIEKGQTVTLRCDPISGHDNLYWYRRVMGKEIKFLLHFVKESKQDESGMPNNRFLAERTGGTYSTLKVQPAELEDSGVYFCASRPTGNTEAFFGQGTRLTVV.

This clone was found a few times. The likely explanation is a read error, given a far larger clone one base away. As DNA, the CDR3 is TGCGCCAGCAGTGAAGGGAGGGGCTGGGGGGAGCTGTTTTTT. Protein product: CASSEGRGWGELFF. This rearrangement joins TRBV10-2 to TRBJ2-2; 7 bases map to TRBD2. V lost 3 bases to trimming and J lost 8 bases; unmatched junction nucleotides: 6. CDR3 size: 14 residues. Germline V gene lookup returns CDR1 WSHSY and CDR2 SAAADI.

This clone was seen at least ten times. The chain joins TRBV9 to TRBJ2-1, with 8 bases lining up with TRBD2. The ends lost 4 bases at V and 13 bases at J; junction bases unmatched: 13. The V gene's germline CDR1 is SGDLS and CDR2 YYNGEE. The CDR3 sequence is 14 residues long. This CDR3 is CASSSDYPLAAQFF. The CDR3 nucleotides are TGTGCCAGCAGCTCGGATTACCCACTAGCGGCACAGTTCTTC.

The rearrangement joins TRBV29-1 to TRBJ1-5, with 9 bases that match TRBD1. CDR3 size: 14 residues. V shed 5 bases and J 5 bases; nucleotides not matched to a gene: 7. Germline V gene sequence: CDR1 SQVTM, CDR2 ANQGSEA. The CDR3 DNA reads as TGCAGCGTTTCCGACAGGGGGATGGATCAGCCCCAGCATTTT. The encoded protein is CSVSDRGMDQPQHF.

The gene calls are TRBV23-1 and TRBJ2-3, with D perhaps assigned TRBD1 or TRBD2 (6 bases each). TRBV23-1 carries the ORF label, with uncertain function. CDR3 length: 14 residues. V was clipped by 6 bases and J by 2 bases, with 12 bases between them. CDR3: CASSLGGVTDTQYF. CDR3 sequence (DNA): TGCGCCAGCAGCTTGGGGGGCGTCACAGATACGCAGTATTTT.

The table lists this clone with many counts. CDR3 coding DNA: TGTGCCAGCAGTGAAGCGGCCCCGGGCCTACTTTATTCACCCCTCCACTTT. It is translated as CASSEAAPGLLYSPLHF. The genes are TRBV9 and TRBJ1-6; D uncertain. Trimming pared 5 bases from V and 8 bases from J, leaving 23 bases between. This CDR3 comprises 17 residues. In germline, CDR1 is SGDLS, CDR2 YYNGEE.

This clone was seen a few times. The V and J genes are TRBV18 and TRBJ1-1, with D unclear. Per germline, CDR1 KGHSH and CDR2 LQKENI. The CDR3 is 15 residues long. Between the trimmed V and J ends, which lost 3 bases and 3 bases, there was a span of 14 bases. CDR3 sequence: CASSPISVHHTEAFF. In DNA, the CDR3 is TGTGCCAGCTCACCTATATCGGTTCATCACACTGAAGCTTTCTTT.

The gene calls are TRBV30 and TRBJ1-5, with a weak D call TRBD1 (6 bases). Trimming took off 1 base at V and 6 bases at J, with 10 bases between the two ends. Germline CDR1 reads GTSNPN; CDR2 reads SVGIG (reference sequence). This CDR3 has 13 amino acids. The CDR3 region has the DNA TGTGCCTGGAGTGACAGGGCCGGTCAGCCCCAGCATTTT. It encodes CAWSDRAGQPQHF.

The chain combines TRBV18 with TRBJ2-3; 11 nucleotides match TRBD2. V shed 2 bases, J shed 0 bases, and the junction held 7 bases outside the gene matches. This CDR3 is built from 18 residues. The V gene's germline CDR1 is KGHSH and CDR2 LQKENI. The CDR3 spells CASSPWLAGGFSTDTQYF. The CDR3 DNA sequence: TGTGCCAGCTCACCATGGCTAGCGGGGGGATTTAGCACAGATACGCAGTATTTT. Complete variable domain (other parts from reference TRBV18 and TRBJ2-3): NAGVMQNPRHLVRRRGQEARLRCSPMKGHSHVYWYRQLPEEGLKFMVYLQKENIIDESGMPKERFSAEFPKEGPSILRIQQVVRGDSAAYFCASSPWLAGGFSTDTQYFGPGTRLTVL.

The V and J genes are TRBV30 and TRBJ1-5; D unresolved. CDR3 length: 15 residues. Germline lookup yields CDR1 GTSNPN and CDR2 SVGIG (reference sequence). Trimming stripped 4 bases from V and 4 bases from J, with 17 bases between. The CDR3 region is CAWNARSPRNQPQHF. The CDR3, as DNA: TGTGCCTGGAATGCCCGGAGTCCCAGAAATCAGCCCCAGCATTTT.

V gene TRBV1 combines with J gene TRBJ2-7; the table names TRBD2, a call not compared with the DNA. TRBV1 has pseudogene status. The CDR3 runs to 13 residues. For the CDR3, the DNA is TGCGCCAGCAGCCAACGAACTAGCTACGAGCAGTACTTC. Amino acid sequence: CASSQRTSYEQYF.

This chain uses TRBV4-1 with TRBJ1-5; 9 bases agree with TRBD1. Germline CDR1 reads MGHRA; CDR2 reads YSYEKL. The CDR3 runs 16 residues. Unmatched junction bases numbered 5, after V lost 3 bases and J lost 2 bases. Here the CDR3 reads CASSQGQGLGNQPQHF. CDR3 nucleotides: TGCGCCAGCAGCCAGGGACAGGGATTGGGCAATCAGCCCCAGCATTTT.

The rearrangement uses TRBV5-1 and TRBJ2-1; the D gene could be TRBD1 or TRBD2 (7 bases each). The V gene's germline CDR1 is SGHRS and CDR2 YFSETQ. The V and J ends lost 4 bases and 2 bases respectively, with 19 bases between them. This CDR3 region has 17 residues. CDR3 DNA: TGCGCCAGCAGCCTCCGACAGGGAGGGGGAGCCTACAATGAGCAGTTCTTC. Its translation is CASSLRQGGGAYNEQFF.

This clone was seen more than once but under ten times. The rearrangement links TRBV14 to TRBJ2-7; D is ambiguous. V was trimmed by 1 base and J by 4 bases, leaving 11 bases between them. The germline gives CDR1 SGHDN, CDR2 FVKESK. There are 14 residues in the CDR3. This chain's CDR3 is CASSQGRIRYEQYF. CDR3 coding DNA: TGTGCCAGCAGCCAAGGTCGTATAAGGTACGAGCAGTACTTC.

There are a few counts of this clone. An end of the junction does not agree with germline; a read error may underlie this. The V and J genes are TRBV25-1 and TRBJ1-5, with a tentative D call TRBD1 (5 bases). This CDR3 is 16 amino acids long. Looked up from germline, CDR1 is MGHDK and CDR2 is SYGVNS. In DNA, the CDR3 is TGTGCCTGCAGTGGGACCTTGGTGGGGTGGGGTCAGCCCCAGCATTTT. Its protein product is CACSGTLVGWGQPQHF.

This clone is labeled medium-sized (0.01 to 0.1%). V gene TRBV28 combines with J gene TRBJ1-2; D is unresolved. The length of the CDR3 is 14 residues. Germline loops: CDR1 MDHEN, CDR2 SYDVKM. V lost 5 bases, J lost 4 bases, and 14 bases lay in between. The CDR3 spells CASSGRRGSYGYTF. The CDR3 DNA sequence: TGTGCCAGCAGTGGAAGGCGGGGTAGCTATGGCTACACCTTC.

The V call is TRBV18, the J call TRBJ1-6, with TRBD1 identical over 7 bases. The CDR3 has 14 amino acids. Trimming removed 5 bases from V and 10 bases from J; junction bases left unmatched: 8. In germline, CDR1 is KGHSH, CDR2 LQKENI. The CDR3: CASSSGQSHSPLHF. The CDR3 nucleotides are TGTGCCAGCTCATCGGGACAGAGTCACTCACCCCTCCACTTT. Supplemented by reference TRBV18 and TRBJ1-6, the full variable domain reads NAGVMQNPRHLVRRRGQEARLRCSPMKGHSHVYWYRQLPEEGLKFMVYLQKENIIDESGMPKERFSAEFPKEGPSILRIQQVVRGDSAAYFCASSSGQSHSPLHFGNGTRLTVT.

The chain couples TRBV6-8 to TRBJ1-2, with D maybe TRBD1 (6 bases). Germline CDR1 MNHGY, CDR2 SAAAGT. Between the trimmed V and J ends, which lost 4 bases and 5 bases, there was a span of 20 bases. The CDR3 has 16 residues. In DNA form, the CDR3 reads TGTGCCAGCAGTTTCCATGTCAAGACAGGTACATATGGCTACACCTTC. It is translated as CASSFHVKTGTYGYTF.

The rearrangement links TRBV12-2 to TRBJ2-1; no DNA check was done on the table's D call, TRBD2. TRBV12-2 is a documented pseudogene. The CDR3 runs to 15 residues. The CDR3 region is CATAGGPGLGNEQFF. The CDR3 DNA reads as TGTGCCACGGCAGGAGGCCCCGGCCTAGGCAATGAGCAGTTCTTC.

This clone is deemed medium-sized. The chain combines TRBV11-3 with TRBJ2-7; the D call may be TRBD1 or TRBD2 (5 bases each). The CDR3 consists of 14 residues. CDR1 is SGHNT and CDR2 is YENEEA in the germline V gene. The V end lost 5 bases, the J end lost 0 bases, and 11 bases lay between the germline ends. DNA of the CDR3: TGTGCCAGCAGCCCGGGGCCGGTCTCCTACGAGCAGTACTTC. It translates to CASSPGPVSYEQYF.

The genes are TRBV19 and TRBJ2-1; D gene ambiguous. CDR1 and CDR2 from the germline V gene are LNHDA and SQIVND (reference sequence). The CDR3 has 15 amino acids. Trimming stripped 4 bases from V and 8 bases from J, with 18 bases between. The CDR3 DNA sequence: TGTGCCAGTAGTAGCAACTCCGGGCCGTGGGATGAGCAGTTCTTC. Translating it yields CASSSNSGPWDEQFF.

This clone was observed a handful of times. V is TRBV6-8 and J is TRBJ1-6, with no clear D. CDR1 and CDR2 from the germline V gene are MNHGY and SAAAGT. The V gene lost 8 bases and the J gene lost 4 bases, with 6 bases spanning the gap. CDR3 length equals 12 residues. CDR3 bases: TGTGCCAGCGGACCGTATAATTCACCCCTCCACTTT. It specifies CASGPYNSPLHF.

This rearrangement joins TRBV4-3 to TRBJ1-3, with D hard to call. CDR1 LGHNA and CDR2 YSLEER come from the germline V gene. Trimming took off 8 bases at V and 4 bases at J, with 15 bases between the two ends. This CDR3 spans 14 amino acids. DNA of the CDR3: TGCGCCAGCCCCAAATTGGAGATGGGAAACACCATATATTTT. It codes for CASPKLEMGNTIYF.

V and J are TRBV5-1 and TRBJ2-5, with 14 positions matching TRBD2. The V segment lost 4 bases and the J segment 2 bases; nucleotides outside the gene matches: 7. CDR3 length equals 17 residues. Per the germline V gene, CDR1 is SGHRS and CDR2 is YFSETQ. In nucleotides, the CDR3 is TGCGCCAGCAGCCCAGGACTAGCGGGGGGCGTACAAGAGACCCAGTACTTC. This codes for CASSPGLAGGVQETQYF.

The rearrangement joins TRBV9 to TRBJ1-6; D uncertain. Trimming left V 8 bases short and J 4 bases short, with 16 bases between. Germline V gene data show CDR1 as SGDLS and CDR2 as YYNGEE. This CDR3 spans 15 amino acids. The CDR3 region is CASAAGTGYNSPLHF. The CDR3 DNA reads TGTGCCAGTGCCGCGGGAACGGGTTATAATTCACCCCTCCACTTT.

This chain connects TRBV11-1 to TRBJ2-1; TRBD1 matches 9 bases. The CDR3 contains 15 residues. CDR1 and CDR2 (germline): SGHAT, FQDESV (reference sequence). The ends lost 3 bases at V and 7 bases at J; junction bases unmatched: 7. CDR3 protein: CASSFSTGGRNEQFF. In DNA, the CDR3 is TGTGCCAGCAGCTTCTCGACAGGGGGACGTAATGAGCAGTTCTTC. The full variable domain, completed using reference TRBV11-1 and TRBJ2-1, is EAEVAQSPRYKITEKSQAVAFWCDPISGHATLYWYRQILGQGPELLVQFQDESVVDDSQLPKDRFSAERLKGVDSTLKIQPAELGDSAMYLCASSFSTGGRNEQFFGPGTRLTVL.

The chain carries TRBV7-7 and TRBJ1-5; unclear D gene. Germline lookup yields CDR1 SSHAT and CDR2 FNYEAQ (reference sequence). V lost 3 bases, J lost 4 bases, and 10 bases lay in between. The CDR3 is 14 residues long. CDR3 nucleotides: TGTGCCAGCAGCTTCGGGCAGACGAATCAGCCCCAGCATTTT. Protein: CASSFGQTNQPQHF.